This is a list of T cell receptor beta chains from one sample in a study of OX40 agonist ivuxolimab in advanced cancers. Generated by immunoSEQ multiplex PCR, the TCRdb table keeps only in-frame clones and is missing some. The sample consists of under 85,000 clones, roughly 94% of them appearing once. The source was CD4+ or CD8+ T cells sorted from blood, collected in a trial of the OX40 agonist ivuxolimab. All receptors come from an adult with an advanced solid tumor such as melanoma, head and neck, liver or kidney cancer. Both conserved end residues are part of each CDR3. Each record gives: D gene, V gene, clone size, J gene, CDR3 DNA, CDR3 protein. A D gene is named only where the DNA matches it firmly. Clone size is given for some rows only: seen once, a few or many times, or a class if the clone is expanded.

TRBD1,TRBV4-1,-,TRBJ1-6,TGCGCCAGCAGCCAAGATGGGGCAGGGGGTCGTTCACCCCTCCACTTT,CASSQDGAGGRSPLHF
TRBD1,TRBV27,-,TRBJ1-4,TGTGCCAGCAGTCGGATTCGACAGGGGGCAACTAATGAAAAACTGTTTTTT,CASSRIRQGATNEKLFF
TRBD1,TRBV19,once,TRBJ2-1,TGTGCCAGTACTGCAGGGGGTGCCTACAATGAGCAGTTCTTC,CASTAGGAYNEQFF
-,TRBV7-9,-,TRBJ1-5,TGTGCCAGCAGCGGTACAGATTATAGCAATCAGCCCCAGCATTTT,CASSGTDYSNQPQHF
-,TRBV6-1,-,TRBJ2-1,TGTGCCAGCAGTGAATACGCGGAGTTGGGCTCCAATGAGCAGTTCTTC,CASSEYAELGSNEQFF
-,TRBV9,once,TRBJ2-2,TGTGCCAGCAGAAGGGGGAGGGAGGACACCGGGGAGCTGTTTTTT,CASRRGREDTGELFF
-,TRBV4-3,-,TRBJ1-2,TGCGCCAGCAGCCAGGGGGTCGCTAACTATGGCTACACCTTC,CASSQGVANYGYTF
-,TRBV7-8,-,TRBJ1-5,TGTGCCAGCAGCCCCCACTCGGCCAGGGAGTATAGCAATCAGCCCCAGCATTTT,CASSPHSAREYSNQPQHF
-,TRBV30,-,TRBJ2-7,TGTGCCTGGAGTTATGTGGACTACAACGAGCAGTACTTC,CAWSYVDYNEQYF
-,TRBV5-4,-,TRBJ2-7,TGTGCCAGCAGCTTGGGCGGGTCGCCGGTCGAGCAGTACTTC,CASSLGGSPVEQYF
-,TRBV7-9,-,TRBJ1-1,TGTGCCGGCTTACTTGGTTTGAACACTGAAGCTTTCTTT,CAGLLGLNTEAFF
-,TRBV14,few,TRBJ1-1,TGTGCCAGCAGCCTAAGCCTATACACTGAAGCTTTCTTT,CASSLSLYTEAFF
-,TRBV15,-,TRBJ2-5,TGTGCCACCAGCAGACCCCCGGGCGGTCAAGAGACCCAGTACTTC,CATSRPPGGQETQYF
TRBD2,TRBV5-1,-,TRBJ2-7,TGCGCCAGCAGCCTGACTAGCGGGGCCCCCTACGAGCAGTACTTC,CASSLTSGAPYEQYF
TRBD1,TRBV6-5,-,TRBJ1-2,TGTGCCAGCAGTTTTGACAGGGAGGGCGCTTTTAGCGGCTACACCTTC,CASSFDREGAFSGYTF
TRBD1,TRBV27,once,TRBJ1-5,TGTGCCAGCAGTGCAGCAGGGGGCCCGAGGCAGCCCCAGCATTTT,CASSAAGGPRQPQHF
-,TRBV4-2,-,TRBJ2-3,TGTGCCAGCAGCCAAAAACCGAATACGCAGTATTTT,CASSQKPNTQYF
-,TRBV6-5,-,TRBJ1-5,TGTGCCAGCAGTTACCTAGGGGGTAGCAATCAGCCCCAGCATTTT,CASSYLGGSNQPQHF
TRBD1,TRBV2,-,TRBJ2-3,TGTGCCAGCTGGACCGGGACAGGGTGGTCAGATACGCAGTATTTT,CASWTGTGWSDTQYF
TRBD2,TRBV6-5,-,TRBJ2-5,TGTGCCAGCATAGACGGGGGAGGGGTGACCCAGTACTTC,CASIDGGGVTQYF
TRBD1,TRBV6-6,-,TRBJ2-7,TGTGCCAGCAGTGGGACAGGGGGGATCGAGCAGTACTTC,CASSGTGGIEQYF
-,TRBV7-9,-,TRBJ2-7,TGTGCCAGCAGCCGAAGCTCCTACGAGCAGTACTTC,CASSRSSYEQYF
TRBD1,TRBV19,-,TRBJ1-1,TGTGCCAGTAGTATAGCCAGGGGGGGTACGAACACTGAAGCTTTCTTT,CASSIARGGTNTEAFF
TRBD1,TRBV4-3,-,TRBJ2-2,TGCGCCAGCAGACCCGGGACAGGGGACACCGGGGAGCTGTTTTTT,CASRPGTGDTGELFF
TRBD2,TRBV15,-,TRBJ2-7,TGTGCCACCAGCAGGTGGTTGCGGGAGGGCCCTTACGAGCAGTACTTC,CATSRWLREGPYEQYF
-,TRBV6-5,-,TRBJ2-7,TGTGCCAGCGGCTACGAGCAGTACTTC,CASGYEQYF
TRBD1,TRBV28,-,TRBJ2-2,TGTGCCAGCAGTTTATGGGGGACAGGGGTGGACACCGGGGAGCTGTTTTTT,CASSLWGTGVDTGELFF
-,TRBV19,few,TRBJ2-7,TGTGCCAGTAGCCCGGGACCGCAGCGAAACGAGCAGTACTTC,CASSPGPQRNEQYF
-,TRBV6-1,-,TRBJ2-3,TGTGCCAGCAGTGAGAATATGATCGGACTACCTAGCACAGATACGCAGTATTTT,CASSENMIGLPSTDTQYF
-,TRBV13,-,TRBJ1-1,TGTGCCAGCAGCTTAGGAGGGGGCACTGAAGCTTTCTTT,CASSLGGGTEAFF
-,TRBV19,-,TRBJ1-2,TGTGCCTCCCAGTCGGGTTCGCGGGGCTACACCTTC,CASQSGSRGYTF
TRBD1,TRBV6-5,-,TRBJ2-1,TGTGCCAGCAGTCAGACAGGGGGCAATGAGCAGTTCTTC,CASSQTGGNEQFF
-,TRBV27,-,TRBJ2-1,TGTGCCAGCAGCCTGACAGCCTTTTCCTACAATGAGCAGTTCTTC,CASSLTAFSYNEQFF
-,TRBV7-9,-,TRBJ2-3,TGTGCCAGCAGCTCGACTTGGGCAGGGGAAAAGGCAGATACGCAGTATTTT,CASSSTWAGEKADTQYF
-,TRBV7-9,-,TRBJ1-4,TGTGCCAGCAGCTTAGGCCCCGGACGGACTGAAAAACTGTTTTTT,CASSLGPGRTEKLFF
-,TRBV15,few,TRBJ1-5,TGTGCCACCAGCAGAGGGGGGCAGATGAGGAGCAATCAGCCCCAGCATTTT,CATSRGGQMRSNQPQHF
TRBD1,TRBV27,-,TRBJ1-1,TGTGCCAGCAGGAGGACAGGGGGTACTGAAGCTTTCTTT,CASRRTGGTEAFF
TRBD1,TRBV4-1,-,TRBJ2-4,TGCGCCAGCAGCCACCTCCCCGGACAGGGGGCCCTAAAAGCCAAAAACATTCAGTACTTC,CASSHLPGQGALKAKNIQYF
-,TRBV28,-,TRBJ2-2,TGTGCCAGCAGTTTTTACGGAGCCGGGGCGACGGATACCGGGGAGCTGTTTTTT,CASSFYGAGATDTGELFF
-,TRBV6-6,-,TRBJ2-3,TGTGCCAGCAGTTACTTGGCCACAGATACGCAGTATTTT,CASSYLATDTQYF
-,TRBV4-3,-,TRBJ2-7,TGCGCCAGCAGCCAAGAGCAGACCTCCTACGAGCAGTACTTC,CASSQEQTSYEQYF
TRBD2,TRBV19,-,TRBJ2-2,TGTGCCAGTAGTATGGGCCCCCCACTAGCGGGAGACACCGGGGAGCTGTTTTTT,CASSMGPPLAGDTGELFF
-,TRBV27,-,TRBJ2-3,TGTGCCAGCAGTTTAACTAGTGGAACAGATACGCAGTATTTT,CASSLTSGTDTQYF
-,TRBV13,-,TRBJ2-2,TGTGCCAGCAGCGCGCTTTACACCGGGGAGCTGTTTTTT,CASSALYTGELFF
TRBD1,TRBV28,-,TRBJ1-1,TGTGCCAGCAGTATGACAGGGGGTAGGATGAACACTGAAGCTTTCTTT,CASSMTGGRMNTEAFF
-,TRBV27,-,TRBJ2-5,TGTGCCAGCAGTTCACAAGAGACCCAGTACTTC,CASSSQETQYF
TRBD2,TRBV10-3,-,TRBJ2-3,TGTGCCATCAGTGACGAACTAGCGGGAGTTGCAGATACGCAGTATTTT,CAISDELAGVADTQYF
TRBD1,TRBV7-2,-,TRBJ1-1,TGTGCCAGCAGCCCGGGACAGGGTCGGGACACTGAAGCTTTCTTT,CASSPGQGRDTEAFF
-,TRBV27,-,TRBJ1-2,TGTGCCAGCAGTTTAGGGGCAGACGTAAACTATGGCTACACCTTC,CASSLGADVNYGYTF
-,TRBV6-5,-,TRBJ2-7,TGTGCCAGCACCGCGGGGCCCGCAGGGGAGCAGTACTTC,CASTAGPAGEQYF
-,TRBV2,-,TRBJ1-2,TGTGCCAGCAGCTTCTCAGGGGCTAACTATGGCTACACCTTC,CASSFSGANYGYTF
TRBD1,TRBV4-3,-,TRBJ2-3,TGCGCCAGCAGCCAAGACCCCTTGGACAGGGGCACAGATACGCAGTATTTT,CASSQDPLDRGTDTQYF
TRBD1,TRBV5-6,once,TRBJ1-1,TGTGCCAGCAGCTTACGACCGGGACAGCTGAACACTGAAGCTTTCTTT,CASSLRPGQLNTEAFF
-,TRBV19,-,TRBJ2-2,TGTGCCAGTAGTATCGGACGATATGTGAACACCGGGGAGCTGTTTTTT,CASSIGRYVNTGELFF
TRBD1,TRBV28,-,TRBJ2-3,TGTGCCAGCAGCCCAACAGGGGGCGCCCGCACAGATACGCAGTATTTT,CASSPTGGARTDTQYF
-,TRBV27,-,TRBJ1-2,TGTGCCAGCAGTTTCAGTCTGCGGCAGAACTATGGCTACACCTTC,CASSFSLRQNYGYTF
TRBD2,TRBV9,-,TRBJ2-5,TGTGCCAGCAGCCCCCGAGGGGAGCGGGAGCAAGAGACCCAGTACTTC,CASSPRGEREQETQYF